This T cell receptor (beta chain) emerged from a study of HIV-infected patients and healthy controls. Germline V lookup: CDR1 SGHVS, CDR2 FQNEAQ. This CDR3 has 15 amino acids. The V segment lost 5 bases and the J segment 1 base; nucleotides outside the gene matches: 6. TCRdb re-called the 5' RACE reads through MiXCR, storing one row per CDR3 protein. The repertoire holds about 67,000 distinct CDR3 sequences, with about 16% as singletons. This clonotype was counted between two and nine times. This receptor was taken from a human donor in good health. This chain links TRBV7-8 with TRBJ1-1, with 8 bases lining up with TRBD1. The sequenced sample consisted of CD4+ T cells from blood. This chain's CDR3 is CASSPRTGTNTEAFF. The CDR3 nucleotides are TGTGCCAGCAGCCCCCGGACAGGGACGAACACTGAAGCTTTCTTT.